This T cell receptor (beta chain) was profiled in a study of cytomegalovirus exposure and HLA in healthy donors. From germline, CDR1 is SGHDT and CDR2 YYEEEE. The CDR3 covers 15 residues. J gave up 4 bases and V 0 bases, and 3 bases lay outside the gene matches. In the PCR, 60 Vbeta and 13 Jbeta primers were used. Here immunoSEQ multiplex PCR was the method, and the copy in TCRdb shows in-frame clones only, minus some. The sample includes roughly 180,000 clones, 75% to 80% of them seen just once. Sequencing input: PBMCs. This clonotype was sampled from a man aged 45-65 years in good health and CMV-seropositive. The V call is TRBV5-6, the J call TRBJ2-5; 10 bases line up with TRBD2. The CDR3 loop reads CASSLVPSGGETQYF. DNA of the CDR3: TGTGCCAGCAGCTTGGTTCCTAGCGGGGGAGAGACCCAGTACTTC.